These 6 T cell receptor beta chains share one sample of origin, sequenced in a study of OX40 agonist ivuxolimab in advanced cancers. Using immunoSEQ multiplex PCR, the repertoire was profiled, and TCRdb retains in-frame clones only, with some absent. The sample shows under 140,000 clones, around nine tenths of them seen only once. Sequenced material: CD4+ or CD8+ T cells sorted from blood, taken in a trial of the OX40 agonist ivuxolimab. The receptors derive from an adult with an advanced solid tumor such as melanoma, head and neck, liver or kidney cancer.

This clone appeared a single time. The chain combines TRBV7-9 with TRBJ2-4; D remains ambiguous. Germline values: CDR1 SEHNR, CDR2 FQNEAQ (reference sequence). The CDR3 runs to 13 residues. The ends were cut back, 7 bases at V and 3 bases at J, with 10 bases in the middle. CDR3 loop: CASKGLDKNIQYF. For the CDR3, the DNA is TGTGCCAGCAAAGGCCTGGACAAAAACATTCAGTACTTC.

CDR3 DNA: TGTGCCAGCAGTGCTACAGGGCCTTGGGCTGAAGCTTTCTTT. Its translation is CASSATGPWAEAFF. The V call is TRBV7-9, the J call TRBJ1-1; possibly TRBD1 for D (6 bases). V lost 6 bases and J 6 bases, leaving 17 bases between the germline ends. Germline-derived CDR1 and CDR2 are SEHNR and FQNEAQ (reference sequence). The CDR3 extends over 14 amino acids.

This chain links TRBV28 with TRBJ2-7; 14 bases align to TRBD2. Germline assignment: CDR1 MDHEN and CDR2 SYDVKM. The CDR3 length is 16 residues. The V and J ends lost 5 bases and 6 bases, in that order; junction bases with no gene match: 9. Written as DNA, the CDR3 is TGTGCCAGCAGTCCCCCCGGACTAGCGGGAGGAGGCGAGCAGTACTTC. Its protein is CASSPPGLAGGGEQYF.

The chain uses TRBV5-1 and TRBJ2-1; D is uncertain. The CDR3 covers 12 residues. Germline lookup yields CDR1 SGHRS and CDR2 YFSETQ. Trimming took 5 bases from V and 5 from J, leaving 8 bases between them. Here the CDR3 DNA reads TGCGCCAGCAGTAAAGATAACAATGAGCAGTTCTTC. Its translation: CASSKDNNEQFF.

The chain employs TRBV4-3 and TRBJ2-7; D unresolved. The germline V gene encodes CDR1 LGHNA and CDR2 YSLEER. This CDR3 region has 14 residues. The V gene lost 0 bases and the J gene lost 1 base, with 7 bases spanning the gap. Here the CDR3 reads CASSQDRDSYEQYF. The CDR3 DNA sequence: TGCGCCAGCAGCCAAGATAGGGATTCCTACGAGCAGTACTTC.

The V gene is TRBV4-2, the J gene TRBJ2-7; maybe TRBD2 (6 bases). CDR3 length equals 14 residues. Germline-derived CDR1 and CDR2 are LGHNA and YNFKEQ. Trimming cost V 4 bases and J 0 bases, with 10 bases left between them. CDR3 protein: CASSRSGDSYEQYF. CDR3 nucleotide sequence: TGTGCCAGCAGCCGTAGCGGTGACTCCTACGAGCAGTACTTC.